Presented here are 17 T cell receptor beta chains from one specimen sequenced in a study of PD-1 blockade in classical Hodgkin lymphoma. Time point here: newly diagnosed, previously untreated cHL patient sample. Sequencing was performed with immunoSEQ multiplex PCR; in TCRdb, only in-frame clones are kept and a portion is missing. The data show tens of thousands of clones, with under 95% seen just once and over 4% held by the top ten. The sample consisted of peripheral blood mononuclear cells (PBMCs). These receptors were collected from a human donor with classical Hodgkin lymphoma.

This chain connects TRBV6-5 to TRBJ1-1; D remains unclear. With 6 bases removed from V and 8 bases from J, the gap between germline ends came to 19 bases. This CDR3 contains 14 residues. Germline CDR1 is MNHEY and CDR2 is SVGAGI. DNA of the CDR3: TGTGCCAGCAGAAAACCTATGGACGTCGGCGAAGCTTTCTTT. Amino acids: CASRKPMDVGEAFF.

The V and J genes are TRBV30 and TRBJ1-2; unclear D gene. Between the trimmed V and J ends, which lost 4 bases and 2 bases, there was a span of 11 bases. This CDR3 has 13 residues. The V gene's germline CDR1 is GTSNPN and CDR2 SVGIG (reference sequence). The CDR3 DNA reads TGTGCCTGGACGCTGTCGGTAAACTATGGCTACACCTTC. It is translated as CAWTLSVNYGYTF.

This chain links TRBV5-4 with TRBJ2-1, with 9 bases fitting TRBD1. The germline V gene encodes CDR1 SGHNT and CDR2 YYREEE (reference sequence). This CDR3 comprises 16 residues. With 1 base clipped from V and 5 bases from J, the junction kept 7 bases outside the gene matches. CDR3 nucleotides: TGTGCCAGCAGCTTGACCCGGGACAGGGTGCACAATGAGCAGTTCTTC. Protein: CASSLTRDRVHNEQFF. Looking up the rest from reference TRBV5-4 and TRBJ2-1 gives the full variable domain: ETGVTQSPTHLIKTRGQQVTLRCSSQSGHNTVSWYQQALGQGPQFIFQYYREEENGRGNFPPRFSGLQFPNYSSELNVNALELDDSALYLCASSLTRDRVHNEQFFGPGTRLTVL.

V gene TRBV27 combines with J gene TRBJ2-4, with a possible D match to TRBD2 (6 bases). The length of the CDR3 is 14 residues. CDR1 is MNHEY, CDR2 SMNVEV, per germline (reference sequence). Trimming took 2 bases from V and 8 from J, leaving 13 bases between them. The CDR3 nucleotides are TGTGCCAGCAGTTTAGGCAGGAGGGGAGACATTCAGTACTTC. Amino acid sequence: CASSLGRRGDIQYF.

CDR3 sequence: CASSRSGGETQQYV. CDR3 sequence (DNA): TGTGCCAGCAGTCGTTCTGGGGGGGAAACTCAGCAGTACGTC. The V and J genes are TRBV6-6 and TRBJ2-7, with 7 nucleotides matching TRBD2. Germline CDR1 reads MNHNY; CDR2 reads SVGAGI (reference sequence). The J segment lost 8 bases and the V segment lost 5 bases, leaving 12 bases of the junction unmatched. This CDR3 has 14 residues.

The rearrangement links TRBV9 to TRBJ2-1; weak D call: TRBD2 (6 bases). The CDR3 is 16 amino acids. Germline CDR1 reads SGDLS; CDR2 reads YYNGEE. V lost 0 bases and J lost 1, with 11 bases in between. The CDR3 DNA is TGTGCCAGCAGCGTAGGGGCGGGAACGTCCTACAATGAGCAGTTCTTC. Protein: CASSVGAGTSYNEQFF.

The CDR3 region is CASSPKTSGTSDNEQFF. DNA for the CDR3: TGTGCCAGCAGCCCGAAAACCTCCGGGACTAGCGACAATGAGCAGTTCTTC. The V call is TRBV5-8, the J call TRBJ2-1; 10 bases are shared with TRBD2. The ends lost 4 bases at V and 5 bases at J; junction bases unmatched: 12. Germline CDR1 and CDR2: SGHTS and YDEGEE. The CDR3 consists of 17 residues.

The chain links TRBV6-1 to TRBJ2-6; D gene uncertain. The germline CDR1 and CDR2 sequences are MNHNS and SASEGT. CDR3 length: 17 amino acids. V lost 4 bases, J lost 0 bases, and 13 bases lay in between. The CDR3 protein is CASSGKGFLSGANVLTF. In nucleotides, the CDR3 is TGTGCCAGCAGTGGAAAGGGTTTTCTCTCTGGGGCCAACGTCCTGACTTTC.

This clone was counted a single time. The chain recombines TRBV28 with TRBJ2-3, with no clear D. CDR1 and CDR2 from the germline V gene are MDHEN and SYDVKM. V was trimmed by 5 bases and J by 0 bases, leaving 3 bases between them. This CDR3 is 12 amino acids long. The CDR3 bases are TGTGCCAGCAGTATTAGCACAGATACGCAGTATTTT. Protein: CASSISTDTQYF.

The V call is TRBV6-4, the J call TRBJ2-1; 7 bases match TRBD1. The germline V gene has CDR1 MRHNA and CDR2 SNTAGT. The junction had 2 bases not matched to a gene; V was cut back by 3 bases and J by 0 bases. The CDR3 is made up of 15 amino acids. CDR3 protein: CASSEAGGSYNEQFF. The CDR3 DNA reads TGTGCCAGCAGTGAGGCAGGGGGCTCCTACAATGAGCAGTTCTTC.

The CDR3 DNA follows: TGTGCCAGCTCACCGGCGCAGGAAATGAACACTGAAGCTTTCTTT. As protein: CASSPAQEMNTEAFF. J is TRBJ1-1 and V is TRBV18, with D unresolved. The CDR3 length is 15 residues. Germline CDR1 is KGHSH and CDR2 is LQKENI. Trimming removed 3 bases from V and 0 bases from J, with 11 bases in between. The full variable domain, with the rest looked up from reference TRBV18 and TRBJ1-1, is NAGVMQNPRHLVRRRGQEARLRCSPMKGHSHVYWYRQLPEEGLKFMVYLQKENIIDESGMPKERFSAEFPKEGPSILRIQQVVRGDSAAYFCASSPAQEMNTEAFFGQGTRLTVV.

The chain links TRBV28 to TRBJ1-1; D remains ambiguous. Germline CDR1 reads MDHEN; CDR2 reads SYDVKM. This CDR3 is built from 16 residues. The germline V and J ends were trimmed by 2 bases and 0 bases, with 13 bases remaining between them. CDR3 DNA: TGTGCCAGCAGTTTAATCCAGTACACTATGAACACTGAAGCTTTCTTT. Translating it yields CASSLIQYTMNTEAFF.

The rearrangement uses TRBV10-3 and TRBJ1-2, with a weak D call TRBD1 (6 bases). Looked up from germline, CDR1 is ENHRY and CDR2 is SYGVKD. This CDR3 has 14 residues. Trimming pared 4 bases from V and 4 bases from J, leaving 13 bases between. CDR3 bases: TGTGCCATCAGTGGTCCGGGGGCAAGCTATGGCTACACCTTC. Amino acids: CAISGPGASYGYTF.

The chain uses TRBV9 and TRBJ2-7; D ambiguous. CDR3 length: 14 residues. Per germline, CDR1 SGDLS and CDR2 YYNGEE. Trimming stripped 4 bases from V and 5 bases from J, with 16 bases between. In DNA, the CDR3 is TGTGCCAGCAGCATACCCCGAACCCCTGACGAGCAGTACGTC. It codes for CASSIPRTPDEQYV.

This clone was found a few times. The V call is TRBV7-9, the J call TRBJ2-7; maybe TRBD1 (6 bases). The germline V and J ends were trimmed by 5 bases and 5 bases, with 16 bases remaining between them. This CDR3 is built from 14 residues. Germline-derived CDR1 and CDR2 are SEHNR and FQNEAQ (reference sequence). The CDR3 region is CASSLQGPQDEQYF. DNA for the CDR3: TGTGCCAGCAGCCTCCAGGGGCCCCAGGACGAGCAGTACTTC.

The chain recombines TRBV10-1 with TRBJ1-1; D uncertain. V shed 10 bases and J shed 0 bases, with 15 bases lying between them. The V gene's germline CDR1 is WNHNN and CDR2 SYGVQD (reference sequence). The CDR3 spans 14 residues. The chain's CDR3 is CATTSRKMNTEAFF. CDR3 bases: TGCGCCACCACTTCCCGGAAGATGAACACTGAAGCTTTCTTT.

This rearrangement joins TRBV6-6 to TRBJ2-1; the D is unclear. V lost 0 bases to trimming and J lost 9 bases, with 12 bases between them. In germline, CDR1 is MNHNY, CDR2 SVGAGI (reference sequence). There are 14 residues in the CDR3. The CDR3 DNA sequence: TGTGCCAGCAGTTACTCAGGAACTATTTTTGAGCAGTTCTTC. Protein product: CASSYSGTIFEQFF.